A single sample is the source of the 19 T cell receptor beta chains below, sequenced in a study of TIL therapy for anti-PD-1-resistant metastatic lung cancer. The time point was: pre-treatment sample, taken before nivolumab and TIL therapy. The immunoSEQ assay was v3. Using immunoSEQ multiplex PCR, the repertoire was profiled, and TCRdb retains in-frame clones only, with some absent. The data contain about 36,000 clones, more than 60% of them singletons. Sample: blood, taken at baseline. Every receptor here comes from a person aged 25 to 80 with non-small cell lung cancer.

This chain links TRBV11-2 with TRBJ1-6, with D hard to call. This CDR3 contains 15 residues. The V gene's germline CDR1 is SGHAT and CDR2 FQNNGV. Trimming removed 1 base from V and 7 bases from J, with 11 bases in between. Written as DNA, the CDR3 is TGTGCCAGCAGCTTAGTTTTCAGTCCCAATTCACCCCTCCACTTT. Translating it yields CASSLVFSPNSPLHF.

In DNA form, the CDR3 reads TGTGCCAGCAGCTACCTTGGAAACACCATATATTTT. Protein product: CASSYLGNTIYF. V is TRBV7-9 and J is TRBJ1-3, with D hard to call. Deletions cut 4 bases from V and 3 bases from J, with 4 bases between. The CDR3 covers 12 residues. Per germline, CDR1 SEHNR and CDR2 FQNEAQ (reference sequence).

The J gene is TRBJ2-5, the V gene TRBV2; possibly TRBD1 or TRBD2 for D (5 bases each). The V gene lost 6 bases and the J gene lost 5 bases, with 19 bases spanning the gap. Germline assignment: CDR1 SNHLY and CDR2 FYNNEI. The CDR3 has 15 residues. CDR3 protein: CASRDTQGRGETQYF. DNA of the CDR3: TGTGCCAGCAGGGACACCCAGGGCCGAGGGGAGACCCAGTACTTC.

This chain links TRBV11-2 with TRBJ2-3; no definite D call. Germline CDR1 reads SGHAT; CDR2 reads FQNNGV. The V and J ends lost 1 base and 3 bases respectively, with 14 bases between them. This CDR3 is 16 amino acids long. The DNA of the CDR3 is TGTGCCAGCAGCTTAGGGCGTCTCAAGGTGACAGATACGCAGTATTTT. As protein: CASSLGRLKVTDTQYF. Based on the CDR3 plus reference TRBV11-2 and TRBJ2-3, the full variable domain is EAGVAQSPRYKIIEKRQSVAFWCNPISGHATLYWYQQILGQGPKLLIQFQNNGVVDDSQLPKDRFSAERLKGVDSTLKIQPAKLEDSAVYLCASSLGRLKVTDTQYFGPGTRLTVL.

The chain recombines TRBV7-9 with TRBJ1-2; D is uncertain. Germline loops: CDR1 SEHNR, CDR2 FQNEAQ (reference sequence). With 5 bases removed from V and 6 bases from J, the gap between germline ends came to 19 bases. This CDR3 has 15 amino acids. The chain's CDR3 is CASSPERGTFNGYTF. The CDR3 region has the DNA TGTGCCAGCAGCCCAGAGCGGGGAACGTTTAATGGCTACACCTTC.

This clone turned up a few times. The V gene is TRBV2, the J gene TRBJ2-7; TRBD1 aligns across 7 bases. Trimming at V came to 7 bases and at J to 5 bases, leaving 11 bases not matched to a gene. This CDR3 comprises 14 residues. Germline CDR1 is SNHLY and CDR2 is FYNNEI. CDR3: CASTGQVGLDEQYF. The DNA for the CDR3 is TGTGCCAGCACTGGACAGGTAGGCCTAGACGAGCAGTACTTC.

This clone appeared a single time. The V and J genes are TRBV5-1 and TRBJ2-2; D may be TRBD2 (5 bases). CDR3 size: 15 residues. The germline gives CDR1 SGHRS, CDR2 YFSETQ. V was cut by 7 bases and J by 7 bases, with 20 bases left in between. The CDR3 DNA reads as TGCGCCAGCCGGAACTACCGGGGTCTGGGCGGGGAGCTGTTTTTT. Translating gives CASRNYRGLGGELFF.

This clone was found a few times. V usage is TRBV7-3 and J usage is TRBJ2-7, with D possibly being TRBD1 (5 bases). Germline CDR1 reads SGHTA; CDR2 reads FQGTGA. The V and J ends lost 5 bases and 3 bases respectively, with 8 bases between them. The CDR3 totals 12 residues. This CDR3 is CASSPDNYEQYF. The CDR3 DNA is TGTGCCAGCAGCCCGGACAACTACGAGCAGTACTTC.

The J gene is TRBJ2-1, the V gene TRBV2; D ambiguous. CDR3 length: 10 amino acids. In germline, CDR1 is SNHLY, CDR2 FYNNEI. The ends were cut back, 8 bases at V and 5 bases at J, with 4 bases in the middle. The DNA of the CDR3 is TGTGCCAGCTTCAACAATGAGCAGTTCTTC. Residues: CASFNNEQFF.

This sequence joins TRBV5-1 and TRBJ1-1; a possible D gene is TRBD1 (5 bases). The CDR3 loop spans 15 amino acids. Germline CDR1 is SGHRS and CDR2 is YFSETQ. Trimming took off 0 bases at V and 0 bases at J, with 9 bases between the two ends. The CDR3 is CASSLGGTMNTEAFF. CDR3 in DNA: TGCGCCAGCAGCTTGGGGGGCACCATGAACACTGAAGCTTTCTTT. The variable domain in full, with the rest retrieved from reference TRBV5-1 and TRBJ1-1, is KAGVTQTPRYLIKTRGQQVTLSCSPISGHRSVSWYQQTPGQGLQFLFEYFSETQRNKGNFPGRFSGRQFSNSRSEMNVSTLELGDSALYLCASSLGGTMNTEAFFGQGTRLTVV.

The J gene is TRBJ2-3, the V gene TRBV4-2, with 11 bases fitting TRBD1. Germline V CDR1 and CDR2: LGHNA, YNFKEQ. The CDR3 contains 16 residues. With 2 bases clipped from V and 3 bases from J, the junction kept 4 bases outside the gene matches. CDR3 sequence reads: CASSQLDRGLTDTQYF. Here the CDR3 DNA reads TGTGCCAGCAGCCAACTGGACAGGGGGCTAACAGATACGCAGTATTTT.

The chain uses TRBV19 and TRBJ2-2; no reliable D call. This CDR3 is 12 amino acids long. Trimming left V 9 bases short and J 0 bases short, with 5 bases between. Germline V lookup: CDR1 LNHDA, CDR2 SQIVND (reference sequence). As DNA, the CDR3 is TGTGCCAGCATCGCGAACACCGGGGAGCTGTTTTTT. Its protein product is CASIANTGELFF.

The chain has TRBV28 and TRBJ2-7; 7 nucleotides agree with TRBD1. With 5 bases clipped from V and 1 base from J, the junction kept 8 bases outside the gene matches. The CDR3 has 15 residues. The V gene's germline CDR1 is MDHEN and CDR2 SYDVKM. CDR3 nucleotide sequence: TGTGCCAGCAGTCAACAGGGGCGATTATCCTACGAGCAGTACTTC. Translation: CASSQQGRLSYEQYF.

The rearrangement links TRBV7-6 to TRBJ1-4, with TRBD1 as a possible D gene (5 bases). Per germline, CDR1 SGHVS and CDR2 FNYEAQ. V was pared by 2 bases and J by 4 bases, with 8 bases between. This CDR3 has 14 residues. CDR3 loop: CASSLSRVNEKLFF. The CDR3 DNA reads TGTGCCAGCAGCTTAAGCAGGGTTAATGAAAAACTGTTTTTT.

This clone occurred once. The V call is TRBV7-3, the J call TRBJ2-1; the D is unclear. The CDR3 runs to 13 residues. Per germline, CDR1 SGHTA and CDR2 FQGTGA. Trimming cost V 4 bases and J 7 bases, with 11 bases left between them. The CDR3 spells CASSSDWVNEQFF. The CDR3 DNA sequence: TGTGCCAGCAGCTCCGACTGGGTGAATGAGCAGTTCTTC.

The chain is built from TRBV4-3 and TRBJ1-5, with D perhaps TRBD1 (6 bases). This CDR3 has 15 amino acids. Deletions cut 0 bases from V and 1 base from J, with 7 bases between. The germline gives CDR1 LGHNA, CDR2 YSLEER. The CDR3 DNA is TGCGCCAGCAGCCAAGAAACAGGGAGCAATCAGCCCCAGCATTTT. As protein: CASSQETGSNQPQHF.

The chain combines TRBV6-1 with TRBJ2-1, with TRBD2 identical over 11 bases. Germline trimming cut 6 bases from V and 0 bases from J; bases unmatched to any gene: 1. Germline assignment: CDR1 MNHNS and CDR2 SASEGT. The CDR3 length is 15 residues. CDR3 sequence (DNA): TGTGCCAGCAGCACTAGCGGGAGCTCCTACAATGAGCAGTTCTTC. This gives the protein CASSTSGSSYNEQFF.

The rearrangement joins TRBV7-8 to TRBJ2-1, with D perhaps TRBD2 (6 bases). The CDR3 totals 16 residues. V was trimmed by 2 bases and J by 6 bases, leaving 17 bases between them. Germline CDR1 SGHVS, CDR2 FQNEAQ. The CDR3 sequence: CASSLMRGPPSNEQFF. CDR3 bases: TGTGCCAGCAGCTTAATGCGGGGCCCCCCCTCCAATGAGCAGTTCTTC.

The chain combines TRBV28 with TRBJ2-7, with TRBD1 identical over 9 bases. The ends lost 5 bases at V and 2 bases at J; junction bases unmatched: 10. The CDR3 runs 16 residues. The germline CDR1 and CDR2 sequences are MDHEN and SYDVKM. CDR3 protein: CASSVTGGLETYEQYF. The CDR3, as DNA: TGTGCCAGCAGTGTAACAGGGGGCCTAGAAACCTACGAGCAGTACTTC.